Each of the 27 T cell receptor beta chains below was sequenced from the same sample in a study of cytomegalovirus exposure and HLA in healthy donors. Sequenced by immunoSEQ multiplex PCR; TCRdb stores in-frame clones only, minus some. This sample has 110,000 to 150,000 clones; approximately 94% occur once, and the top ten carry approximately 1.8%. Sequenced input: PBMCs. The receptors here all came from a man between 18 and 29 years old in good health and CMV-seropositive.

This clone was recorded only once. This rearrangement joins TRBV2 to TRBJ2-1; no clear D gene. The length of the CDR3 is 13 residues. Trimming took off 4 bases at V and 10 bases at J, with 14 bases between the two ends. The germline CDR1 and CDR2 sequences are SNHLY and FYNNEI. CDR3 sequence (DNA): TGTGCCAGCAGTGGAAACCTTCGAGGCGAGCAGTTCTTC. This codes for CASSGNLRGEQFF. Supplemented by reference TRBV2 and TRBJ2-1, the full variable domain reads EPEVTQTPSHQVTQMGQEVILRCVPISNHLYFYWYRQILGQKVEFLVSFYNNEISEKSEIFDDQFSVERPDGSNFTLKIRSTKLEDSAMYFCASSGNLRGEQFFGPGTRLTVL.

The J gene is TRBJ1-2, the V gene TRBV4-2, with D maybe TRBD1 (6 bases). The germline gives CDR1 LGHNA, CDR2 YNFKEQ. V dropped 4 bases and J dropped 7 bases, with 19 bases sitting between them. The CDR3 runs to 15 residues. The CDR3 coding sequence is TGTGCCAGCAGCCTACGGGGGGGGTCGACAGGTGGCTACACCTTC. This sequence encodes CASSLRGGSTGGYTF.

The gene calls are TRBV6-6 and TRBJ1-6; weak D call: TRBD1 (6 bases). The CDR3 has 14 residues. V was pared by 5 bases and J by 10 bases, with 15 bases between. Germline V CDR1 and CDR2: MNHNY, SVGAGI (reference sequence). The CDR3 sequence is CASSPQGLSSPLHF. The DNA of the CDR3 is TGTGCCAGCAGTCCACAGGGTCTTAGCTCACCCCTCCACTTT.

The rearrangement joins TRBV5-1 to TRBJ2-5; D may be TRBD2 (5 bases). The V end lost 0 bases, the J end lost 3 bases, and 6 bases lay between the germline ends. The CDR3 is made up of 13 amino acids. In germline, CDR1 is SGHRS, CDR2 YFSETQ. This chain's CDR3 is CASSLEAEETQYF. The CDR3 DNA reads as TGCGCCAGCAGCTTGGAAGCGGAAGAGACCCAGTACTTC. The variable domain in full, completed from reference TRBV5-1 and TRBJ2-5, reads KAGVTQTPRYLIKTRGQQVTLSCSPISGHRSVSWYQQTPGQGLQFLFEYFSETQRNKGNFPGRFSGRQFSNSRSEMNVSTLELGDSALYLCASSLEAEETQYFGPGTRLLVL.

This chain uses TRBV6-1 with TRBJ2-7; D is possibly TRBD1 (6 bases). Germline lookup yields CDR1 MNHNS and CDR2 SASEGT. Trimming removed 8 bases at V and 4 bases at J, with 6 bases between. This CDR3 region has 10 residues. The CDR3 DNA is TGTGCCAGCGGACAGTACGAGCAGTACTTC. It translates to CASGQYEQYF.

A single count supports this clone. This chain connects TRBV6-5 to TRBJ2-7, with TRBD1 matching over 8 bases. From germline, CDR1 is MNHEY and CDR2 SVGAGI. This CDR3 spans 13 amino acids. V was pared by 5 bases and J by 2 bases, with 2 bases of the junction left unmatched. CDR3 sequence reads: CASSRGQAYEQYF. CDR3 nucleotides: TGTGCCAGCAGTCGGGGACAGGCCTACGAGCAGTACTTC.

CDR3 sequence (DNA): TGCAGCGTTGACACTAGCGGCACGTTGAATACGCAGTATTTT. It translates to CSVDTSGTLNTQYF. The chain links TRBV29-1 to TRBJ2-3; 8 bases agree with TRBD2. Germline V lookup: CDR1 SQVTM, CDR2 ANQGSEA. V lost 3 bases, J lost 7 bases, and 9 bases stayed unmatched. The CDR3 length is 14 residues.

The chain joins TRBV7-8 to TRBJ2-7, with 12 bases identical to TRBD2. The CDR3 has 20 amino acids. The germline CDR1 and CDR2 sequences are SGHVS and FQNEAQ. Germline trimming cut 5 bases from V and 0 bases from J; bases unmatched to any gene: 17. For the CDR3, the DNA is TGTGCCAGCAGCACCAATTTACCGGGACTAGCGGGTTGGAGCTCCTACGAGCAGTACTTC. Amino acids: CASSTNLPGLAGWSSYEQYF.

In the case of this clone: One junction end does not reproduce the germline sequence, and a read error may be involved. The rearrangement joins TRBV7-7 to TRBJ2-5, with a possible D match to TRBD2 (5 bases). CDR3 size: 14 residues. Germline CDR1 reads SSHAT; CDR2 reads FNYEAQ (reference sequence). CDR3 sequence: CASSLAGREETQYF. The CDR3 DNA follows: TGTGCTAGCAGCTTAGCTGGGCGGGAAGAGACCCAGTACTTC.

The chain links TRBV13 to TRBJ2-7; 7 bases fit TRBD2. The CDR3 is 14 residues long. Germline loops: CDR1 PRHDT, CDR2 FYEKMQ (reference sequence). V lost 3 bases and J lost 8; bases outside the gene matches: 10. As DNA, the CDR3 is TGTGCCAGCAGCTTTGGGAGGACTAGTATCAAGCAGTACTTC. Translation: CASSFGRTSIKQYF.

This clone was observed once. CDR3 amino acids: CASSLAFRGNTDTQYF. The DNA of the CDR3 is TGTGCCAGCAGCTTAGCGTTCAGGGGTAACACAGATACGCAGTATTTT. This chain uses TRBV11-2 with TRBJ2-3, with TRBD1 as a possible D gene (6 bases). V gave up 1 base and J gave up 2 bases, with 13 bases separating them. Germline V gene lookup returns CDR1 SGHAT and CDR2 FQNNGV. CDR3 length equals 16 residues. The entire variable domain, with the rest obtained from reference TRBV11-2 and TRBJ2-3, is as follows: EAGVAQSPRYKIIEKRQSVAFWCNPISGHATLYWYQQILGQGPKLLIQFQNNGVVDDSQLPKDRFSAERLKGVDSTLKIQPAKLEDSAVYLCASSLAFRGNTDTQYFGPGTRLTVL.

This clone was observed a single time. The chain joins TRBV4-1 to TRBJ1-1, with D unresolved. V was shortened by 6 bases and J by 1 base, with 9 bases between the two germline ends. This CDR3 has 13 residues. Germline V CDR1 and CDR2: MGHRA, YSYEKL. CDR3 nucleotides: TGCGCCAGCAGTAAGGGAGGGAACACTGAAGCTTTCTTT. This translates into CASSKGGNTEAFF.

A single count supports this clone. This sequence joins TRBV9 and TRBJ2-1; 9 bases match TRBD1. CDR1 SGDLS and CDR2 YYNGEE come from the germline V gene. V lost 2 bases and J lost 4; bases outside the gene matches: 16. The CDR3 spans 19 residues. The CDR3 nucleotides are TGTGCCAGCAGCGTGAGTACAGGGGGCGACAGCGGGGAGTACAATGAGCAGTTCTTC. The encoded protein is CASSVSTGGDSGEYNEQFF.

The genes are TRBV9 and TRBJ2-5; D perhaps matches TRBD2 (5 bases). Per the germline V gene, CDR1 is SGDLS and CDR2 is YYNGEE. V lost 7 bases and J lost 0, with 7 bases in between. The length of the CDR3 is 12 residues. As DNA, the CDR3 is TGTGCCAGCGCGAGGGACCAAGAGACCCAGTACTTC. Translation: CASARDQETQYF.

V usage is TRBV6-5 and J usage is TRBJ2-7, with TRBD1 matching over 8 bases. CDR1 MNHEY and CDR2 SVGAGI come from the germline V gene. The V gene end was trimmed by 6 bases and the J gene end by 4 bases; junction bases not matched to a gene: 8. The CDR3 is 14 amino acids. The DNA of the CDR3 is TGTGCCAGCAGCCAGGACAGGGCATCGTACGAGCAGTACTTC. The encoded protein is CASSQDRASYEQYF.

The rearrangement links TRBV9 to TRBJ2-5; TRBD2 aligns across 13 bases. Germline assignment: CDR1 SGDLS and CDR2 YYNGEE. After removal of 2 bases from V and 2 bases from J, the junction contained 9 bases not matched to a gene. This CDR3 spans 18 amino acids. The CDR3 DNA reads TGTGCCAGCAGCGTTTCCGGGACTAGCGGGGCGGGACAAGAGACCCAGTACTTC. Residues: CASSVSGTSGAGQETQYF.

This chain joins TRBV28 and TRBJ2-7; TRBD2 might be the D (6 bases). The ends were cut back, 3 bases at V and 4 bases at J, with 13 bases in the middle. Germline V gene sequence: CDR1 MDHEN, CDR2 SYDVKM. The CDR3 has 14 residues. The CDR3 DNA sequence: TGTGCCAGCAGTTTTCGCGGGACCCCTTACGAGCAGTACTTC. It translates to CASSFRGTPYEQYF.

The chain is built from TRBV5-1 and TRBJ2-1; 9 positions agree with TRBD2. Trimming took 5 bases from V and 6 from J; bases not matched to a gene: 9. The V gene's germline CDR1 is SGHRS and CDR2 YFSETQ. The CDR3 has 15 residues. CDR3 sequence: CASREAGLASNEQFF. CDR3 nucleotides: TGCGCCAGCAGGGAAGCCGGACTAGCGAGCAATGAGCAGTTCTTC.

V and J are TRBV6-5 and TRBJ1-2; D remains ambiguous. The CDR3 has 15 residues. CDR1 MNHEY and CDR2 SVGAGI come from the germline V gene. With 2 bases removed from V and 2 bases from J, the gap between germline ends came to 12 bases. DNA for the CDR3: TGTGCCAGCAGTTACCTTCCGATGGCCAACTATGGCTACACCTTC. The encoded protein is CASSYLPMANYGYTF.

This chain links TRBV27 with TRBJ2-5, with D tentatively TRBD1 (6 bases). The CDR3 covers 12 residues. The germline gives CDR1 MNHEY, CDR2 SMNVEV (reference sequence). V lost 0 bases and J 7 bases, leaving 6 bases between the germline ends. The CDR3 spells CASSLSTGTQYF. The DNA of the CDR3 is TGTGCCAGCAGTTTATCGACAGGGACCCAGTACTTC.

The rearrangement links TRBV6-6 to TRBJ1-1; TRBD1 aligns across 10 bases. J lost 4 bases, V lost 6 bases, and 5 bases had no gene match. The CDR3 length is 14 residues. CDR1 is MNHNY, CDR2 SVGAGI, per germline (reference sequence). The CDR3 nucleotides read TGTGCCAGCAGCCCGACAGGGGGCGGCACTGAAGCTTTCTTT. Protein sequence: CASSPTGGGTEAFF.

This chain links TRBV5-8 with TRBJ2-7, with 10 bases matching TRBD1. Germline CDR1 SGHTS, CDR2 YDEGEE. V gave up 7 bases and J gave up 7 bases; unmatched junction bases: 11. This CDR3 spans 14 amino acids. CDR3 amino acids: CASETGTGDGEQYF. The CDR3 DNA is TGTGCCAGCGAGACCGGGACAGGGGATGGGGAGCAGTACTTC.

The genes are TRBV5-1 and TRBJ2-6; D remains ambiguous. V lost 4 bases and J lost 2, with 13 bases in between. The CDR3 sequence is 16 residues long. The germline CDR1 and CDR2 sequences are SGHRS and YFSETQ. CDR3 bases: TGCGCCAGCAGCCCTGCAGCGTTCGCTGGGGCCAACGTCCTGACTTTC. The encoded protein is CASSPAAFAGANVLTF.

This chain joins TRBV28 and TRBJ2-3; 7 bases map to TRBD2. V was pared by 2 bases and J by 1 base, with 3 bases of the junction left unmatched. Germline lookup yields CDR1 MDHEN and CDR2 SYDVKM. The CDR3 is 15 amino acids. CDR3 DNA: TGTGCCAGCAGTTTAAACCTAGCGGGCACAGATACGCAGTATTTT. The encoded protein is CASSLNLAGTDTQYF.

This clone appeared a few times. The V call is TRBV6-5, the J call TRBJ1-5; weak D call: TRBD1 (6 bases). The germline V gene has CDR1 MNHEY and CDR2 SVGAGI. Trimming cost V 6 bases and J 7 bases, with 16 bases left between them. CDR3 length: 14 residues. CDR3 bases: TGTGCCAGCAGCCTCAGGGGCGGACGACAGCCCCAGCATTTT. Translated, it gives CASSLRGGRQPQHF.

This chain joins TRBV6-6 and TRBJ1-4; D may be TRBD1 (5 bases). CDR1 MNHNY and CDR2 SVGAGI come from the germline V gene (reference sequence). Trimming left V 3 bases short and J 4 bases short, with 9 bases between. The CDR3 totals 14 residues. Written as DNA, the CDR3 is TGTGCCAGCAGTTATCGACAGCATAATGAAAAACTGTTTTTT. This sequence encodes CASSYRQHNEKLFF.

The V and J genes are TRBV13 and TRBJ2-3; possible D gene TRBD1, 6 bases. Germline V gene lookup returns CDR1 PRHDT and CDR2 FYEKMQ (reference sequence). The germline V and J ends were trimmed by 1 base and 4 bases, with 12 bases remaining between them. The CDR3 runs to 15 residues. CDR3 in amino acids: CASSLARDTPDTQYF. In nucleotides, the CDR3 is TGTGCCAGCAGCTTAGCCCGGGACACTCCAGATACGCAGTATTTT.